The 10 T cell receptor beta chains listed next were all sequenced from one sample in a study of blood T cell repertoires in COVID-19 (TCRdb year 2020). The method behind the library was the immunoSEQ multiplex PCR assay. TCRdb obtained this table from immuneACCESS and retained in-frame rearrangements with V and J assigned. These tables miss some clones; where compared with another copy, unresolved V genes account for less than half of the shortfall, and the remainder is unexplained. Counted in this sample were 40,000 or so clones; 90% of them appeared once. Jointly, the top ten make up about 25% of the sample. The sample was peripheral blood. The receptors derive from a man in his sixties with active or convalescent COVID-19.

The rearrangement uses TRBV15 and TRBJ1-5; 7 positions agree with TRBD1. This CDR3 has 16 residues. V was pared by 1 base and J by 4 bases, with 7 bases of the junction left unmatched. Germline CDR1 reads LNHNV; CDR2 reads YYDKDF (reference sequence). The CDR3, as DNA: TGTGCCACCAGCAGAGCACGGACAGGCTTGAATCAGCCCCAGCATTTT. Residues: CATSRARTGLNQPQHF.

This chain connects TRBV3-1 (or the pseudogene TRBV3-2) to TRBJ2-5; 7 positions agree with TRBD1. The CDR3 contains 14 residues. CDR1 and CDR2 from the germline V gene are LGHDT and YNNKEL (reference sequence). V trimming: 4 bases; J trimming: 5 bases; junction bases outside the gene matches: 7. The CDR3: CASSPTGKVETQYF. The CDR3 region has the DNA TGTGCCAGCAGCCCGACAGGGAAGGTGGAGACCCAGTACTTC.

V gene TRBV5-5 combines with J gene TRBJ2-7; D might be TRBD2 (6 bases). Per germline, CDR1 SGHKS and CDR2 YYEKEE (reference sequence). Trimming shortened V by 3 bases and J by 3 bases, and 13 bases separated the two germline ends. This CDR3 is built from 14 residues. The CDR3 region has the DNA TGTGCCAGCAGCTCGGGTAGTAGCGGCTACGAGCAGTACTTC. Its protein product is CASSSGSSGYEQYF.

The V and J genes are TRBV3-1 (or the pseudogene TRBV3-2) and TRBJ2-1; 13 bases match TRBD2. The CDR3 has 19 residues. V lost 0 bases, J lost 6 bases, and 11 bases stayed unmatched. CDR1 is LGHDT, CDR2 YNNKEL, per germline (reference sequence). Here the CDR3 reads CASSQDLTSGRRTGNEQFF. DNA of the CDR3: TGTGCCAGCAGCCAAGATTTGACTAGCGGGAGGAGGACGGGCAATGAGCAGTTCTTC.

The chain uses TRBV12-3 or TRBV12-4 and TRBJ2-2; a possible D gene is TRBD2 (6 bases). V lost 9 bases, J lost 5 bases, and 13 bases lay in between. This CDR3 is built from 13 residues. Here the CDR3 reads CASQGRGTGELFF. CDR3 DNA: TGTGCCAGTCAAGGCCGGGGGACCGGGGAGCTGTTTTTT.

The V call is TRBV4-1, the J call TRBJ2-5; D is unresolved. This CDR3 has 16 amino acids. V was pared by 0 bases and J by 5 bases, with 16 bases between. Germline V CDR1 and CDR2: MGHRA, YSYEKL. CDR3: CASSQDIGLPLETQYF. CDR3 nucleotide sequence: TGCGCCAGCAGCCAAGATATTGGCTTACCTCTTGAGACCCAGTACTTC.

V gene TRBV7-6 combines with J gene TRBJ2-7, with D maybe TRBD1 (6 bases). The CDR3 is made up of 15 amino acids. Looked up from germline, CDR1 is SGHVS and CDR2 is FNYEAQ. V was clipped by 2 bases and J by 0 bases, with 11 bases between them. The CDR3 coding sequence is TGTGCCAGCAGCTTACTGACAGGTAACTCCTACGAGCAGTACTTC. Translation gives CASSLLTGNSYEQYF.

The V call is TRBV28, the J call TRBJ1-1, with TRBD1 as a possible D gene (6 bases). Germline assignment: CDR1 MDHEN and CDR2 SYDVKM. This CDR3 is 13 amino acids long. Between the trimmed V and J ends, which lost 8 bases and 5 bases, there was a span of 15 bases. For the CDR3, the DNA is TGTGCCAGCTTTGACAGGCGCAATACTGAAGCTTTCTTT. Translating it yields CASFDRRNTEAFF.

J is TRBJ1-2 and V is TRBV30; tentative D call: TRBD1 (6 bases). CDR3 length: 11 amino acids. Per the germline V gene, CDR1 is GTSNPN and CDR2 is SVGIG (reference sequence). Trimming shortened V by 1 base and J by 8 bases, and 8 bases separated the two germline ends. The CDR3 loop reads CAWSEGEGYTF. The CDR3 nucleotides are TGTGCCTGGAGTGAGGGGGAAGGCTACACCTTC.

The rearrangement links TRBV15 to TRBJ2-3, with TRBD2 matching 8 bases. The CDR3 contains 18 residues. Germline-derived CDR1 and CDR2 are LNHNV and YYDKDF (reference sequence). V lost 0 bases to trimming and J lost 4 bases; unmatched junction nucleotides: 12. CDR3 DNA: TGTGCCACCAGCAGAGAGTCGGCACTAGCGGTAGATGCAGATACGCAGTATTTT. Translating gives CATSRESALAVDADTQYF. Looking up the rest from reference TRBV15 and TRBJ2-3 gives the full variable domain: DAMVIQNPRYQVTQFGKPVTLSCSQTLNHNVMYWYQQKSSQAPKLLFHYYDKDFNNEADTPDNFQSRRPNTSFCFLDIRSPGLGDTAMYLCATSRESALAVDADTQYFGPGTRLTVL.